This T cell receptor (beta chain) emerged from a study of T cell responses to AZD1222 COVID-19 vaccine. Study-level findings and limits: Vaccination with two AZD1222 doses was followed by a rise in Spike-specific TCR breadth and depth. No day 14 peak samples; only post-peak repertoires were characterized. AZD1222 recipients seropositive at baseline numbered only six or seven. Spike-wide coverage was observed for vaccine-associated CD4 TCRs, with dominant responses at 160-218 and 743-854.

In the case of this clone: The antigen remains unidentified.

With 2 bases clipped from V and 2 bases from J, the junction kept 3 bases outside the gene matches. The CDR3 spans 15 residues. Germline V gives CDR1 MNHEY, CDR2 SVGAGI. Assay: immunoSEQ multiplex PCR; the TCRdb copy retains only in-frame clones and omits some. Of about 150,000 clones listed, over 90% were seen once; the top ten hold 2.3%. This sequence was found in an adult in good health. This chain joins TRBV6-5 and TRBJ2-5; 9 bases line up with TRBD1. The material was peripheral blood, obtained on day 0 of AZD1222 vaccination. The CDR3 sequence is CASSYGTGPQETQYF. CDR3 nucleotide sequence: TGTGCCAGCAGTTACGGGACAGGGCCACAAGAGACCCAGTACTTC.